This T cell receptor (beta chain) was documented in a study of cytomegalovirus exposure and HLA in healthy donors (dated by TCRdb to the late 2010s). Study-wide context: According to a later analysis, the roughly 120 validation repertoires were produced on the same platform as the roughly 700 repertoires of the first cohort. The study aimed to test whether cataloging public T cell receptors could reveal signatures of past pathogen exposure. Along with the 666-subject first cohort, a separate validation cohort of around 120 different subjects was used. To predict cytomegalovirus infection status, the study brought together high-throughput TCR immunosequencing, statistical association of individual TCRs with disease status, and machine learning. General study outcomes and caveats: In a later analysis, TCRs clustered in the first cohort were found to also tend to co-occur in the 130 or so validation repertoires, with roughly 93% of cluster scores above 0. Most TCR sequences were observed very rarely across donors, whereas some public TCRs were present in many individuals. According to the authors, the approach could potentially be generalized to other disease states and immunological phenotypes. The classifier was reported to diagnose cytomegalovirus status with high specificity and sensitivity in both the original and validation cohorts. A total of 150 to 200 TCR beta chains were listed by the study as associated with cytomegalovirus. Three of the identified cytomegalovirus-associated TCR beta chains were confirmed in vitro to be specific for cytomegalovirus antigens. A later analysis had no HLA typing for the validation cohort, so co-occurrence there was scored across all 130 or so repertoires.

Trimming removed 3 bases from V and 7 bases from J, leaving 15 bases between the germline ends. Taken from cysteine to phenylalanine, the CDR3 has 14 residues. Left in the record is the CDR3 DNA by itself, 42 bases read in frame from the first base. CDR1 and CDR2 (MNHNS, SASEGT) derive from the germline V gene. Library preparation was by the immunoSEQ multiplex PCR assay. For the original study's pipeline: To diagnose cytomegalovirus status from the catalog of TCR beta chain sequences, a statistical classification framework was built. TCRdb carries this immuneACCESS record with in-frame sequences only. Its versions omit some clonotypes, under half of them owing to an unresolved V gene in the studies checked, with the rest unexplained. V and J calls and clone size come straight from that table; D and trimming were deduced from the DNA. The sample includes tens of thousands of clones, with roughly 94% observed a single time. The biggest ten clones account for about 4.3% of the sample.

The donors belonged to the validation cohort of about 130 subjects, which was separate from the roughly 700-subject first cohort. Turning to this clone: It lacks a known antigen. Base-call qualities are not available, and no considerably larger clone is one nucleotide away.

Rearrangement joined TRBV6-1 to TRBJ2-5, and TRBD1 may be the D gene, going by 7 matching bases. The TCR comes from a man aged 18 to 30 in good health and CMV-seropositive. Sequenced sample: PBMCs. The encoded CDR3 is CASSEIAGQTTQYF. In nucleotide form, the sequence is TGTGCCAGCAGTGAGATCGCGGGACAGACGACCCAGTACTTC.